This TCR beta chain derives from a study of identifying expanded T cells in peripheral blood. On this clone: The antigen is undetermined.

Whole-study results and caveats: Over around two and four weeks, about 15 and 19 clones changed, versus roughly 1.2 between replicates. Two-week clone count variance significantly increased as total template count grew.

The CDR3 runs to 15 residues. The V gene lost 0 bases and the J gene lost 7 bases, with 12 bases spanning the gap. Germline V gene data show CDR1 as LGHNA and CDR2 as YSLEER. TCRdb's copy holds only in-frame clones and misses some; the assay was immunoSEQ multiplex PCR. This sample has about 52,000 clones, with 82% found just once. Collection occurred without any documented infections or immune events in donors. The chain is built from TRBV4-3 and TRBJ1-4, with unresolved D. This clonotype was obtained from a person between 18 and 70 years old in good health. The source material was blood. CDR3 sequence reads: CASSQDRGFGEKLFF. The CDR3 region has the DNA TGCGCCAGCAGCCAAGATCGGGGTTTTGGTGAAAAACTGTTTTTT.